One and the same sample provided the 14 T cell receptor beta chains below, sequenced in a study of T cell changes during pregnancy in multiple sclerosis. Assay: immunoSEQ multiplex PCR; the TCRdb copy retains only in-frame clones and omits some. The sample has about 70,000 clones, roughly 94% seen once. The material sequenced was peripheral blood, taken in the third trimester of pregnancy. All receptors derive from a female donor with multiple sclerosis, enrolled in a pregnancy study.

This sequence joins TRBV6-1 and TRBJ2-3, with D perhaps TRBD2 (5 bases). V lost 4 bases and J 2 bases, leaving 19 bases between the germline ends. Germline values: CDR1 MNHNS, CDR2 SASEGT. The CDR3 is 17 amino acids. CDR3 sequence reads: CASSARDGGGYTDTQYF. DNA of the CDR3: TGTGCCAGCAGTGCCCGGGATGGCGGCGGTTACACAGATACGCAGTATTTT.

DNA for the CDR3: TGTGCCAGCAGTGCCTCCGGGACAACCTACGAGCAGTACTTC. As protein: CASSASGTTYEQYF. This chain links TRBV6-1 with TRBJ2-7, with D possibly being TRBD1 (6 bases). The V gene's germline CDR1 is MNHNS and CDR2 SASEGT. Between the trimmed V and J ends, which lost 4 bases and 2 bases, there was a span of 12 bases. The CDR3 extends over 14 amino acids.

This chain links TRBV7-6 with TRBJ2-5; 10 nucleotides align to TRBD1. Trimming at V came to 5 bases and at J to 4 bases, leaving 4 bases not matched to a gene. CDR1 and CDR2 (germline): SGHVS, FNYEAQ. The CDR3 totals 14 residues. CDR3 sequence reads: CASSRDRGRETQYF. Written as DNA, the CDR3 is TGTGCCAGCAGCCGGGACAGGGGTAGAGAGACCCAGTACTTC.

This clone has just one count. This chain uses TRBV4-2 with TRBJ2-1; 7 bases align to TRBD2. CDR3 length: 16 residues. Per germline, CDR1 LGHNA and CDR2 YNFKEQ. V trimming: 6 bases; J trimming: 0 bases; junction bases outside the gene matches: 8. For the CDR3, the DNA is TGTGCCAGCAGAGGGGCAGGGACTATCTCCTACAATGAGCAGTTCTTC. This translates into CASRGAGTISYNEQFF.

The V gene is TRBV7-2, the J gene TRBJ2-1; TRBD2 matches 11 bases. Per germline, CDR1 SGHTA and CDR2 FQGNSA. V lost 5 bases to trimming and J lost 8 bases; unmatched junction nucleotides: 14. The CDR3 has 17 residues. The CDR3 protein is CASSQPRLAGPLDEQFF. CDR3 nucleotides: TGTGCCAGCAGCCAGCCCAGACTAGCGGGGCCCCTGGATGAGCAGTTCTTC.

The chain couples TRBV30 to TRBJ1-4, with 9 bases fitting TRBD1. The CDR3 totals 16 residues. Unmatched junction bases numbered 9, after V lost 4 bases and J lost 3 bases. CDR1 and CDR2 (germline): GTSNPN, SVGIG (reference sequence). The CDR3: CAWNTGQGRSNEKLFF. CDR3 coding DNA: TGTGCCTGGAATACAGGACAGGGGCGATCTAATGAAAAACTGTTTTTT.

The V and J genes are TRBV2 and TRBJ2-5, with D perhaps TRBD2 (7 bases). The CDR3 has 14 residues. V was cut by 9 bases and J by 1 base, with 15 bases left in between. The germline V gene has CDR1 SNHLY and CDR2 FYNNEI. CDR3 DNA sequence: TGTGCCAGAGGAAGGCGGGGGCTCCAAGAGACCCAGTACTTC. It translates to CARGRRGLQETQYF.

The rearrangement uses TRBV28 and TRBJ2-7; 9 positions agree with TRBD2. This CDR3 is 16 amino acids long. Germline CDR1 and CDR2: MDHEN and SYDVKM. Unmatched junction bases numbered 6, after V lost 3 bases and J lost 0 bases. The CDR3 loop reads CASSFTLAGLSYEQYF. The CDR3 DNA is TGTGCCAGCAGTTTTACCCTAGCGGGGCTCTCCTACGAGCAGTACTTC. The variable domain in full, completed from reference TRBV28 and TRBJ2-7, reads DVKVTQSSRYLVKRTGEKVFLECVQDMDHENMFWYRQDPGLGLRLIYFSYDVKMKEKGDIPEGYSVSREKKERFSLILESASTNQTSMYLCASSFTLAGLSYEQYFGPGTRLTVT.

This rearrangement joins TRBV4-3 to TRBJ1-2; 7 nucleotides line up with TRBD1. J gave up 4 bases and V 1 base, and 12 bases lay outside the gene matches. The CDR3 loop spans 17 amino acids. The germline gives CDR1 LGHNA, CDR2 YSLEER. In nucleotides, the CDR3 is TGCGCCAGCAGCCAAGTGCGGAACAGGGGTCCCTTCTATGGCTACACCTTC. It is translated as CASSQVRNRGPFYGYTF.

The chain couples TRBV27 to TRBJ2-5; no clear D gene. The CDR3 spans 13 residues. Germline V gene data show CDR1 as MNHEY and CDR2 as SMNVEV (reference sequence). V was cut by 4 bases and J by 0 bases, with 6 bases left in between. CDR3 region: CASSSPDQETQYF. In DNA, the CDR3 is TGTGCCAGCAGTTCCCCTGACCAAGAGACCCAGTACTTC.

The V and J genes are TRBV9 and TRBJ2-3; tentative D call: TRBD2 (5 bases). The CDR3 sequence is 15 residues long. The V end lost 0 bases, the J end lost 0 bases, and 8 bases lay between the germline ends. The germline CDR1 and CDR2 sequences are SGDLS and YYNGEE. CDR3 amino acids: CASSVESGSTDTQYF. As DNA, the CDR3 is TGTGCCAGCAGCGTAGAGAGCGGTAGCACAGATACGCAGTATTTT.

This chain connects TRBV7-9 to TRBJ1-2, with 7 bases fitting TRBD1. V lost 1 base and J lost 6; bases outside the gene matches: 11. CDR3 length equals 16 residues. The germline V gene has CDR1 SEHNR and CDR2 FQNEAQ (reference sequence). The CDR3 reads CASSLVPGQGGHGYTF. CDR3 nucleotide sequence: TGTGCCAGCAGCTTAGTCCCGGGGCAGGGGGGTCATGGCTACACCTTC.

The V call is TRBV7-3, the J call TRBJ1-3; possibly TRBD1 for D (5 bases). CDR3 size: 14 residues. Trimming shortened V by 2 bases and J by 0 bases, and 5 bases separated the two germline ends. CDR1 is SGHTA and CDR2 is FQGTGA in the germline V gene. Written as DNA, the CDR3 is TGTGCCAGCAGCTTAGACAGCTCTGGAAACACCATATATTTT. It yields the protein CASSLDSSGNTIYF.

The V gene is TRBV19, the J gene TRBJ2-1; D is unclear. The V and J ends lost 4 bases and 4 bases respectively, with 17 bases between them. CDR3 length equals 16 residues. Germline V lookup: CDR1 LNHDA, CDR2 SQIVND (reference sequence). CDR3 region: CASSKLTERRYNEQFF. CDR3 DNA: TGTGCCAGTAGTAAGTTAACAGAACGACGTTACAATGAGCAGTTCTTC. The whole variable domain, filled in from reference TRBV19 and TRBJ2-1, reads DGGITQSPKYLFRKEGQNVTLSCEQNLNHDAMYWYRQDPGQGLRLIYYSQIVNDFQKGDIAEGYSVSREKKESFPLTVTSAQKNPTAFYLCASSKLTERRYNEQFFGPGTRLTVL.